This entry lists 30 T cell receptor beta chains sequenced from one sample in a study of shared clonotypes between healthy human individuals. Only CD45RO-negative cells positively selected for CCR7 counted as naive CD8 cells, so terminally differentiated effector memory CD45RA+ cells were excluded. Sequencing used immunoSEQ multiplex PCR; TCRdb keeps in-frame clones, though not all of them. Here the sample spans about 2.1 million clones, 85% to 95% being singletons. Sequencing was carried out using naive CD8+ T cells from PBMCs. These receptors came from a man in his late teens or twenties in good health. Some clones in this sample may be carry-over from other donors' samples.

This rearrangement joins TRBV10-3 to TRBJ2-1, with 16 nucleotides matching TRBD2. There are 17 residues in the CDR3. Germline V CDR1 and CDR2: ENHRY, SYGVKD. Trimming took 6 bases from V and 1 from J; bases not matched to a gene: 3. The CDR3 spells CAIRGLAGGLSYNEQFF. The CDR3 DNA reads TGTGCCATCAGGGGACTAGCGGGAGGGCTATCCTACAATGAGCAGTTCTTC.

J is TRBJ2-7 and V is TRBV6-6, with 8 bases identical to TRBD2. The length of the CDR3 is 15 residues. V lost 7 bases and J lost 0; bases outside the gene matches: 8. CDR1 is MNHNY and CDR2 is SVGAGI in the germline V gene (reference sequence). The CDR3 bases are TGTGCCAGCACTCCGGGGGGGGAGCACTCCTACGAGCAGTACTTC. Its protein is CASTPGGEHSYEQYF.

The V and J genes are TRBV4-2 and TRBJ2-6; D is unresolved. V lost 0 bases to trimming and J lost 1 base, with 19 bases between them. Per the germline V gene, CDR1 is LGHNA and CDR2 is YNFKEQ. The CDR3 length is 20 residues. The CDR3, as DNA: TGTGCCAGCAGCCAAGATGGGCGAACTTACAGCCCATCTGGGGCCAACGTCCTGACTTTC. This codes for CASSQDGRTYSPSGANVLTF.

Only one count was recorded for this clone. This sequence joins TRBV2 and TRBJ2-1, with 9 nucleotides matching TRBD1. The CDR3 runs to 17 residues. The V segment lost 8 bases and the J segment 6 bases; nucleotides outside the gene matches: 17. Germline V gene data show CDR1 as SNHLY and CDR2 as FYNNEI. In nucleotides, the CDR3 is TGTGCCAGCTGGGACAGGGACTCAGGACTAGACCCCAATGAGCAGTTCTTC. This sequence encodes CASWDRDSGLDPNEQFF.

Note on this clone: The same CDR3 arises from other DNA sequences in this sample as well. The genes are TRBV27 and TRBJ2-7; possible D gene TRBD2, 6 bases. Germline lookup yields CDR1 MNHEY and CDR2 SMNVEV (reference sequence). Trimming left V 3 bases short and J 0 bases short, with 9 bases between. CDR3 length: 14 residues. The CDR3 DNA follows: TGTGCCAGCAGTTTTAGCGGACCCTCCTACGAGCAGTACTTC. Protein product: CASSFSGPSYEQYF.

V and J are TRBV6-6 and TRBJ1-2; D ambiguous. This CDR3 spans 13 amino acids. The germline V gene has CDR1 MNHNY and CDR2 SVGAGI (reference sequence). Deletions cut 2 bases from V and 6 bases from J, with 10 bases between. DNA for the CDR3: TGTGCCAGCAGTTACCTAATCGGAGATGGCTACACCTTC. Translation gives CASSYLIGDGYTF.

Of note for this clone: In the same sample, other DNA sequences code for this CDR3. V and J are TRBV7-9 and TRBJ1-1; D unresolved. Trimming shortened V by 5 bases and J by 4 bases, and 8 bases separated the two germline ends. Germline V gives CDR1 SEHNR, CDR2 FQNEAQ (reference sequence). The CDR3 consists of 12 residues. The CDR3 sequence is CASSPPSTEAFF. As DNA, the CDR3 is TGTGCCAGCAGCCCCCCAAGCACTGAAGCTTTCTTT.

This clone appeared once. This sequence joins TRBV4-1 and TRBJ2-1; 8 bases are a match to TRBD2. The germline gives CDR1 MGHRA, CDR2 YSYEKL. V was pared by 4 bases and J by 6 bases, with 2 bases of the junction left unmatched. The CDR3 runs 13 residues. The CDR3 loop is CASSLGLANEQFF. The CDR3 DNA sequence: TGCGCCAGCAGCCTAGGACTAGCCAATGAGCAGTTCTTC.

V usage is TRBV19 and J usage is TRBJ2-7, with 7 bases that match TRBD1. After removal of 7 bases from V and 6 bases from J, the junction contained 6 bases not matched to a gene. This CDR3 comprises 12 residues. The germline gives CDR1 LNHDA, CDR2 SQIVND (reference sequence). Here the CDR3 reads CASTDRVGEQYF. Written as DNA, the CDR3 is TGTGCCAGTACAGACAGGGTGGGCGAGCAGTACTTC.

The chain uses TRBV15 and TRBJ1-3, with no clear D. Germline V gene sequence: CDR1 LNHNV, CDR2 YYDKDF (reference sequence). V lost 1 base, J lost 6 bases, and 4 bases lay in between. There are 12 residues in the CDR3. CDR3 DNA sequence: TGTGCCACCAGCAGAGTGGAAAACACCATATATTTT. Translation gives CATSRVENTIYF.

The V gene is TRBV6-1, the J gene TRBJ2-1; no reliable D call. CDR1 and CDR2 from the germline V gene are MNHNS and SASEGT. This CDR3 spans 14 amino acids. V lost 6 bases to trimming and J lost 7 bases, with 16 bases between them. CDR3 nucleotide sequence: TGTGCCAGCAGCTCTTGGGGAACGGAGAATGAGCAGTTCTTC. Its protein product is CASSSWGTENEQFF.

The chain has TRBV11-2 and TRBJ1-1, with a weak D call TRBD1 (5 bases). Germline V gives CDR1 SGHAT, CDR2 FQNNGV. The CDR3 runs to 16 residues. The germline V and J ends were trimmed by 4 bases and 1 base, with 16 bases remaining between them. The CDR3 reads CASSSQGAQGNTEAFF. In DNA, the CDR3 is TGTGCCAGCAGCTCGCAAGGCGCCCAGGGGAACACTGAAGCTTTCTTT.

The rearrangement joins TRBV7-3 to TRBJ2-1, with D uncertain. Germline assignment: CDR1 SGHTA and CDR2 FQGTGA. Trimming left V 5 bases short and J 3 bases short, with 5 bases between. The CDR3 is 12 amino acids. DNA for the CDR3: TGTGCCAGCAGCGCAGACTACAATGAGCAGTTCTTC. It yields the protein CASSADYNEQFF.

The gene calls are TRBV4-3 and TRBJ2-7, with 8 bases identical to TRBD1. This CDR3 is 16 amino acids long. With V trimmed by 0 bases and J by 4 bases, 8 bases remained unmatched. Germline V gene sequence: CDR1 LGHNA, CDR2 YSLEER. CDR3 residues: CASSQEGAGGRYEQYF. The DNA of the CDR3 is TGCGCCAGCAGCCAAGAGGGAGCAGGGGGCAGGTACGAGCAGTACTTC.

The rearrangement joins TRBV2 to TRBJ2-3; TRBD2 matches at 14 bases. The CDR3 spans 15 residues. The trim removed 9 bases at V and 3 bases at J, leaving 5 bases unmatched. Germline values: CDR1 SNHLY, CDR2 FYNNEI. The CDR3 bases are TGTGCCAGGACCGGGACTAGCGGGAGAACAGATACGCAGTATTTT. It yields the protein CARTGTSGRTDTQYF.

V is TRBV7-9 and J is TRBJ2-7; no clear D gene. V was pared by 5 bases and J by 4 bases, with 15 bases between. The CDR3 is 14 residues long. Germline CDR1 and CDR2: SEHNR and FQNEAQ (reference sequence). In DNA form, the CDR3 reads TGTGCCAGCAGCCTCCCGGTTGATACGTACGAGCAGTACTTC. The encoded protein is CASSLPVDTYEQYF.

This clone was observed a handful of times. The chain employs TRBV18 and TRBJ1-5; D call uncertain. Deletions cut 5 bases from V and 6 bases from J, with 14 bases between. This CDR3 is built from 14 residues. Looked up from germline, CDR1 is KGHSH and CDR2 is LQKENI. The CDR3 region is CASSLSRDSQPQHF. CDR3 in DNA: TGTGCCAGCTCATTGTCTAGGGATTCTCAGCCCCAGCATTTT.

The count of this clone is one. V is TRBV9 and J is TRBJ2-2; either TRBD1 or TRBD2 may supply D (5 bases each). The CDR3 is 16 residues long. Trimming removed 0 bases at V and 7 bases at J, with 16 bases between. The germline CDR1 and CDR2 sequences are SGDLS and YYNGEE. CDR3 DNA: TGTGCCAGCAGCGTAGAAGGGGACCCACGGGTCGGGGAGCTGTTTTTT. It codes for CASSVEGDPRVGELFF.

The chain joins TRBV6-1 to TRBJ1-2; a weak D match, TRBD1 (6 bases). From germline, CDR1 is MNHNS and CDR2 SASEGT. Trimming cost V 4 bases and J 5 bases, with 17 bases left between them. The CDR3 sequence is 15 residues long. The CDR3 region is CASSVLGALQYGYTF. The CDR3 nucleotides are TGTGCCAGCAGTGTGTTGGGGGCTCTTCAGTATGGCTACACCTTC.

This rearrangement joins TRBV25-1 to TRBJ2-5, with D perhaps TRBD1 or TRBD2 (5 bases each). The CDR3 is made up of 13 amino acids. The germline V and J ends were trimmed by 6 bases and 5 bases, with 13 bases remaining between them. CDR1 and CDR2 (germline): MGHDK, SYGVNS. The CDR3 spells CASSRGVFETQYF. The CDR3 DNA reads TGTGCCAGCAGCCGAGGGGTCTTCGAGACCCAGTACTTC.

A note on this clone: Other DNA sequences in this sample translate to the same CDR3. CDR3 nucleotide sequence: TGCAGCGTGCGCAGGGGGGGCGAGCAGTACTTC. Protein sequence: CSVRRGGEQYF. V gene TRBV29-1 combines with J gene TRBJ2-7, with D tentatively TRBD1 or TRBD2 (7 bases each). V shed 6 bases and J shed 6 bases, with 12 bases lying between them. Germline V gene lookup returns CDR1 SQVTM and CDR2 ANQGSEA. There are 11 residues in the CDR3.

The rearrangement links TRBV29-1 to TRBJ2-2; TRBD1 matches 7 bases. J was trimmed by 6 bases and V by 5 bases; bases with no gene match: 3. Germline V CDR1 and CDR2: SQVTM, ANQGSEA. The CDR3 contains 12 residues. CDR3 in amino acids: CSVYGQAGELFF. CDR3 nucleotide sequence: TGCAGCGTTTACGGACAGGCCGGGGAGCTGTTTTTT.

The rearrangement uses TRBV5-1 and TRBJ2-3, with D hard to call. Germline loops: CDR1 SGHRS, CDR2 YFSETQ. This CDR3 is built from 16 residues. Trimming took 0 bases from V and 1 from J, leaving 12 bases between them. The DNA for the CDR3 is TGCGCCAGCAGCTTGGAGGCCCGACGGGGCACAGATACGCAGTATTTT. Protein product: CASSLEARRGTDTQYF.

This clone was detected only a few times. This sample also contains other DNA sequences that code for the same CDR3. The chain combines TRBV29-1 with TRBJ2-1, with 7 bases aligning to TRBD2. J gave up 0 bases and V 3 bases, and 2 bases lay outside the gene matches. The CDR3 extends over 14 amino acids. The germline CDR1 and CDR2 sequences are SQVTM and ANQGSEA. The chain's CDR3 is CSVDGGSSYNEQFF. The CDR3 nucleotides read TGCAGCGTTGACGGCGGGAGCTCCTACAATGAGCAGTTCTTC.

The rearrangement links TRBV4-1 to TRBJ2-2; tentative D call: TRBD1 (6 bases). Germline V gene lookup returns CDR1 MGHRA and CDR2 YSYEKL. Trimming left V 3 bases short and J 3 bases short, with 11 bases between. The CDR3 loop spans 15 amino acids. CDR3 loop: CASSHRDKDTGELFF. CDR3 DNA: TGCGCCAGCAGCCACCGGGACAAGGACACCGGGGAGCTGTTTTTT.

The J gene is TRBJ1-1, the V gene TRBV9; no definite D call. Trimming removed 0 bases from V and 6 bases from J, with 9 bases in between. The germline V gene encodes CDR1 SGDLS and CDR2 YYNGEE. This CDR3 comprises 13 residues. CDR3 sequence reads: CASSVVGGPEAFF. The CDR3 region has the DNA TGTGCCAGCAGCGTAGTGGGAGGGCCTGAAGCTTTCTTT.

This rearrangement joins TRBV27 to TRBJ2-7, with a tentative D call TRBD2 (6 bases). CDR1 is MNHEY, CDR2 SMNVEV, per germline (reference sequence). V lost 3 bases and J 4 bases, leaving 13 bases between the germline ends. The CDR3 extends over 14 amino acids. In DNA, the CDR3 is TGTGCCAGCAGTTTTAACGACGCGGGATACGAGCAGTACTTC. Translating gives CASSFNDAGYEQYF.

This clone was counted a single time. J is TRBJ2-7 and V is TRBV27; 10 nucleotides agree with TRBD1. Losses at the gene ends were 8 bases for V and 5 bases for J; bases not matched to a gene: 12. Germline CDR1 and CDR2: MNHEY and SMNVEV (reference sequence). The CDR3 is 15 residues long. The CDR3 sequence: CASGVPGTGVHEQYF. CDR3 DNA: TGTGCCAGCGGAGTTCCCGGGACAGGGGTCCACGAGCAGTACTTC.

This rearrangement joins TRBV6-4 to TRBJ1-1; possibly TRBD1 for D (6 bases). Germline lookup yields CDR1 MRHNA and CDR2 SNTAGT. Trimming shortened V by 6 bases and J by 2 bases, and 16 bases separated the two germline ends. This CDR3 contains 15 residues. The CDR3 DNA is TGTGCCAGCAGCCCTGACAGGATCTATAACACTGAAGCTTTCTTT. This translates into CASSPDRIYNTEAFF.

This CDR3 is CASREDHSGANVLTF. As DNA, the CDR3 is TGTGCCAGCAGAGAGGATCACTCTGGGGCCAACGTCCTGACTTTC. The V gene is TRBV5-4, the J gene TRBJ2-6, with D unclear. CDR1 and CDR2 (germline): SGHNT, YYREEE (reference sequence). The CDR3 has 15 residues. Deletions cut 5 bases from V and 0 bases from J, with 9 bases between.